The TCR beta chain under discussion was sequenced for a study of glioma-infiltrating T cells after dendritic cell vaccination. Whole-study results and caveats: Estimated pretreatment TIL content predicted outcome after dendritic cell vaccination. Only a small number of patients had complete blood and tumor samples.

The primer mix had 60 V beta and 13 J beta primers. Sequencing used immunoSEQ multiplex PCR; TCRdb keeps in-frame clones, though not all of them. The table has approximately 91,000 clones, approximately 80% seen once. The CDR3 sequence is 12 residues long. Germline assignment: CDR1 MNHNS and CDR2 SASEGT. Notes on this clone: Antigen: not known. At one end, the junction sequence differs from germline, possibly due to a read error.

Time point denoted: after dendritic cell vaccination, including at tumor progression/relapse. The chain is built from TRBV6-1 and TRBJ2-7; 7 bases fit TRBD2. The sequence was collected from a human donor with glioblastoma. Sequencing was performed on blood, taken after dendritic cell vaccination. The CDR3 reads CASSARNLGGSF. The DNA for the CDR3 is TGTGCCAGCAGTGCAAGGAATCTCGGGGGGTCCTTC.